The next 12 T cell receptor beta chains were all read from a single sample in a study of cytomegalovirus exposure and HLA in healthy donors. Primers for the PCR totalled 60 Vbeta and 13 Jbeta. Profiled with immunoSEQ multiplex PCR; TCRdb holds only in-frame clones, not every one. The table shows just over 200,000 clones, with approximately 70% occurring only once. The sample consisted of PBMCs. These TCRs come from a man aged 35 to 55 in good health and CMV-seropositive.

With respect to this clone: Other DNA sequences in the sample encode the same CDR3. This chain uses TRBV5-1 with TRBJ2-7; 8 bases agree with TRBD1. Germline values: CDR1 SGHRS, CDR2 YFSETQ. The ends lost 3 bases at V and 4 bases at J; junction bases unmatched: 6. This CDR3 contains 14 residues. Here the CDR3 DNA reads TGCGCCAGCAGCTCAGGACAGGGTTCGTACGAGCAGTACTTC. Residues: CASSSGQGSYEQYF.

The gene calls are TRBV13 and TRBJ1-1; 8 bases match TRBD1. Unmatched junction bases numbered 11, after V lost 5 bases and J lost 0 bases. CDR3 length equals 17 residues. In germline, CDR1 is PRHDT, CDR2 FYEKMQ (reference sequence). The CDR3 nucleotides are TGTGCCAGCAGCGTAAACCGGGACAGGTGGATGAACACTGAAGCTTTCTTT. It yields the protein CASSVNRDRWMNTEAFF.

The genes are TRBV18 and TRBJ2-1, with no clear D. The CDR3 extends over 12 amino acids. Per the germline V gene, CDR1 is KGHSH and CDR2 is LQKENI. V lost 2 bases and J 6 bases, leaving 5 bases between the germline ends. CDR3 nucleotide sequence: TGTGCCAGCTCACCATCCCTCAATGAGCAGTTCTTC. Its translation is CASSPSLNEQFF.

The rearrangement uses TRBV18 and TRBJ1-1; TRBD1 aligns across 7 bases. Per germline, CDR1 KGHSH and CDR2 LQKENI. Trimming removed 3 bases from V and 0 bases from J; junction bases left unmatched: 4. The CDR3 consists of 15 residues. The CDR3, as DNA: TGTGCCAGCTCACCGACGGGACAGATGAACACTGAAGCTTTCTTT. As protein: CASSPTGQMNTEAFF. Full variable domain (outside the CDR3, taken from reference TRBV18 and TRBJ1-1): NAGVMQNPRHLVRRRGQEARLRCSPMKGHSHVYWYRQLPEEGLKFMVYLQKENIIDESGMPKERFSAEFPKEGPSILRIQQVVRGDSAAYFCASSPTGQMNTEAFFGQGTRLTVV.

The DNA of the CDR3 is TGTGCCAGTTACGGGGAAGCCAAAAACATTCAGTACTTC. Protein product: CASYGEAKNIQYF. This chain connects TRBV2 to TRBJ2-4; D might be TRBD2 (5 bases). The V and J ends lost 9 bases and 0 bases respectively, with 9 bases between them. In germline, CDR1 is SNHLY, CDR2 FYNNEI. The CDR3 loop spans 13 amino acids.

The genes are TRBV7-9 and TRBJ2-2, with a weak D call TRBD2 (6 bases). The CDR3 loop spans 14 amino acids. Trimming took 6 bases from V and 4 from J, leaving 12 bases between them. Germline lookup yields CDR1 SEHNR and CDR2 FQNEAQ (reference sequence). The CDR3: CASRDLGGTGELFF. The CDR3 DNA reads TGTGCCAGCAGAGACCTCGGGGGCACCGGGGAGCTGTTTTTT.

The chain recombines TRBV19 with TRBJ1-1; TRBD1 matches at 7 bases. Germline trimming cut 7 bases from V and 2 bases from J; bases unmatched to any gene: 10. Germline lookup yields CDR1 LNHDA and CDR2 SQIVND (reference sequence). The length of the CDR3 is 15 residues. The chain's CDR3 is CASTLGRDSNTEAFF. CDR3 nucleotides: TGTGCCAGTACCCTCGGCCGGGACAGTAACACTGAAGCTTTCTTT. The variable domain in full, with the rest retrieved from reference TRBV19 and TRBJ1-1, is DGGITQSPKYLFRKEGQNVTLSCEQNLNHDAMYWYRQDPGQGLRLIYYSQIVNDFQKGDIAEGYSVSREKKESFPLTVTSAQKNPTAFYLCASTLGRDSNTEAFFGQGTRLTVV.

This clone was picked up one time. This chain connects TRBV6-4 to TRBJ1-5, with D possibly being TRBD1 (6 bases). Germline V gene lookup returns CDR1 MRHNA and CDR2 SNTAGT. The CDR3 has 13 amino acids. The V gene lost 8 bases and the J gene lost 3 bases, with 11 bases spanning the gap. The CDR3 coding sequence is TGTGCCAGCCCTACAGGGCCCAATCAGCCCCAGCATTTT. Translated, it gives CASPTGPNQPQHF.

The chain is built from TRBV29-1 and TRBJ1-4; D call uncertain. The CDR3 consists of 16 residues. CDR1 and CDR2 from the germline V gene are SQVTM and ANQGSEA. V dropped 1 base and J dropped 4 bases, with 16 bases sitting between them. The CDR3 DNA reads TGCAGCGTTGAAGCTGCGGGGAGAGGGCTTAATGAAAAACTGTTTTTT. It yields the protein CSVEAAGRGLNEKLFF.

V usage is TRBV19 and J usage is TRBJ1-5; D perhaps matches TRBD1 (5 bases). Germline V CDR1 and CDR2: LNHDA, SQIVND (reference sequence). The V end lost 1 base, the J end lost 7 bases, and 17 bases lay between the germline ends. CDR3 length equals 16 residues. The CDR3 region is CASSIGKGEGRQPQHF. The CDR3 DNA reads TGTGCCAGTAGTATAGGGAAAGGGGAGGGGAGGCAGCCCCAGCATTTT.

This clone was observed a few times. CDR3 protein: CASTLRGGSNQPQHF. CDR3 nucleotide sequence: TGTGCCAGTACCCTCAGAGGGGGAAGCAATCAGCCCCAGCATTTT. The V gene is TRBV19, the J gene TRBJ1-5; tentative D call: TRBD1 (6 bases). This CDR3 comprises 15 residues. The germline gives CDR1 LNHDA, CDR2 SQIVND (reference sequence). V lost 7 bases, J lost 1 base, and 14 bases lay in between.

This clone showed up many times. This CDR3 is also generated by other DNA sequences in the sample. This chain joins TRBV5-6 and TRBJ1-5; possible D gene TRBD1, 5 bases. Germline CDR1 and CDR2: SGHDT and YYEEEE. V was cut by 2 bases and J by 7 bases, with 7 bases left in between. The CDR3 runs 12 residues. The DNA for the CDR3 is TGTGCCAGCAGCTTAAGGGGACAGCCCCAGCATTTT. Its translation is CASSLRGQPQHF. Full variable domain (missing parts from reference TRBV5-6 and TRBJ1-5): DAGVTQSPTHLIKTRGQQVTLRCSPKSGHDTVSWYQQALGQGPQFIFQYYEEEERQRGNFPDRFSGHQFPNYSSELNVNALLLGDSALYLCASSLRGQPQHFGDGTRLSIL.